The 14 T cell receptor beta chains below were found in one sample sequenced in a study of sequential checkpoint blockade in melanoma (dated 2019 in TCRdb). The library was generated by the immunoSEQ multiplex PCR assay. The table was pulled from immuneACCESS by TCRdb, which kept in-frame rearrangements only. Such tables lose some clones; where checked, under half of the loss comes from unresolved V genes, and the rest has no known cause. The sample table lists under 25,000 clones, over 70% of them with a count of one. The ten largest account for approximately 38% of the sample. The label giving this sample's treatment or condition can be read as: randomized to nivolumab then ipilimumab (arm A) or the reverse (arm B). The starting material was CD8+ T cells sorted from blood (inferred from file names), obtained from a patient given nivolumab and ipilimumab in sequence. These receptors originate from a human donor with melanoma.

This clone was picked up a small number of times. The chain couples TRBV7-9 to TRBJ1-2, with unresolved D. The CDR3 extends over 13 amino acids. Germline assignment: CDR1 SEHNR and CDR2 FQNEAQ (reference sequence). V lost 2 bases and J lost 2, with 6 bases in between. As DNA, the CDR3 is TGTGCCAGCAGCTTACAAGAGAACTATGGCTACACCTTC. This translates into CASSLQENYGYTF.

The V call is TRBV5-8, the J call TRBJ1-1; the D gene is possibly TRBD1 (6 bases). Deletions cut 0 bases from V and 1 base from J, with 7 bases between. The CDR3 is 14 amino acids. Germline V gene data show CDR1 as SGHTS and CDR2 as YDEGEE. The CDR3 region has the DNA TGTGCCAGCAGCTTGGAGGGACAGAACACTGAAGCTTTCTTT. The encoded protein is CASSLEGQNTEAFF. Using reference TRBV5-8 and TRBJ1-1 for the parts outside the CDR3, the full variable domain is EAGVTQSPTHLIKTRGQQATLRCSPISGHTSVYWYQQALGLGLQFLLWYDEGEERNRGNFPPRFSGRQFPNYSSELNVNALELEDSALYLCASSLEGQNTEAFFGQGTRLTVV.

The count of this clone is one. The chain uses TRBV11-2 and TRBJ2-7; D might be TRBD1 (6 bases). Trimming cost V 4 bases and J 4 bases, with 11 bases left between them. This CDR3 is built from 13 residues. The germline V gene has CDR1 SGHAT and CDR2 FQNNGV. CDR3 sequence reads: CASSSDSSYEQYF. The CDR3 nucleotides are TGTGCCAGCAGCTCGGACAGTTCGTACGAGCAGTACTTC.

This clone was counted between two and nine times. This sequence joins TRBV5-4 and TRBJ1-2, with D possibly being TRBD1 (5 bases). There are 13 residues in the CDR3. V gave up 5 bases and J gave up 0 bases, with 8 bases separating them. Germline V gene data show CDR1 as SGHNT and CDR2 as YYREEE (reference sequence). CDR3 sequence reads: CASSTDTNYGYTF. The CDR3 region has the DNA TGTGCCAGCAGTACGGACACTAACTATGGCTACACCTTC. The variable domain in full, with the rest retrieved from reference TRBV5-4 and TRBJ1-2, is ETGVTQSPTHLIKTRGQQVTLRCSSQSGHNTVSWYQQALGQGPQFIFQYYREEENGRGNFPPRFSGLQFPNYSSELNVNALELDDSALYLCASSTDTNYGYTFGSGTRLTVV.

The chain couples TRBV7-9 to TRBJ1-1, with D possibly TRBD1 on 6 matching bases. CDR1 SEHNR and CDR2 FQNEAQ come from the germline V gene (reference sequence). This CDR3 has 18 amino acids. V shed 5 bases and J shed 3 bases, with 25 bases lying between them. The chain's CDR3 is CASSPRQALPGKDTEAFF. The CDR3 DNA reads TGTGCCAGCAGCCCCCGACAGGCACTACCCGGGAAGGACACTGAAGCTTTCTTT.

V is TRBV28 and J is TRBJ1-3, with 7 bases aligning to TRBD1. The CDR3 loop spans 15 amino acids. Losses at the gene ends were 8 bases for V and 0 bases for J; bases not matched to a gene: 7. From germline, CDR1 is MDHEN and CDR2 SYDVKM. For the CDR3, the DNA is TGTGCCAGCTTACAGGGGCCTAGCTCTGGAAACACCATATATTTT. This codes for CASLQGPSSGNTIYF. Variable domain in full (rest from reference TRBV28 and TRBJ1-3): DVKVTQSSRYLVKRTGEKVFLECVQDMDHENMFWYRQDPGLGLRLIYFSYDVKMKEKGDIPEGYSVSREKKERFSLILESASTNQTSMYLCASLQGPSSGNTIYFGEGSWLTVV.

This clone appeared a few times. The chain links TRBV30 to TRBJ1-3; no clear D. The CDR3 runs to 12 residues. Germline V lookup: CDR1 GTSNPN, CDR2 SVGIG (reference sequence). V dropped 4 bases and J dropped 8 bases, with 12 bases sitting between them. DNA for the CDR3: TGTGCCTGGAATGTCGAGGTAGACACCATATATTTT. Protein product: CAWNVEVDTIYF.

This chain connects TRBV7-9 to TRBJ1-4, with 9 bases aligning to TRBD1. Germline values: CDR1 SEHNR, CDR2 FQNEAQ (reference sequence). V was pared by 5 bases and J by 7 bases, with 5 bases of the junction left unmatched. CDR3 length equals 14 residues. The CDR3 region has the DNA TGTGCCAGCAGCACGACAGGGGGAGGTGAAAAACTGTTTTTT. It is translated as CASSTTGGGEKLFF.

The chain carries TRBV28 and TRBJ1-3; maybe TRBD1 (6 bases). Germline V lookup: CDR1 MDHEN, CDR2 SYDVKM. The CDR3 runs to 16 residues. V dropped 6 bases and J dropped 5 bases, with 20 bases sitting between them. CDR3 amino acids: CASSSIGQYYRNTIYF. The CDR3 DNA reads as TGTGCCAGCAGCAGTATCGGACAGTACTACAGAAACACCATATATTTT.

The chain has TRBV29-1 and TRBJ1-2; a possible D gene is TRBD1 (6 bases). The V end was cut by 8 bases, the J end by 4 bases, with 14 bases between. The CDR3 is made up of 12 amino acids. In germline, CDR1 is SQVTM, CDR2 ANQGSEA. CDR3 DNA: TGCAGCACCCAGATGGGGGCCTATGGCTACACCTTC. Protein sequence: CSTQMGAYGYTF.

CDR3: CATSRDDYGIRPYEQYF. CDR3 sequence (DNA): TGTGCCACCAGCAGAGATGACTATGGGATCCGGCCCTACGAGCAGTACTTC. J is TRBJ2-7 and V is TRBV15; D perhaps matches TRBD2 (5 bases). There are 17 residues in the CDR3. Germline V lookup: CDR1 LNHNV, CDR2 YYDKDF (reference sequence). Trimming left V 0 bases short and J 2 bases short, with 17 bases between.

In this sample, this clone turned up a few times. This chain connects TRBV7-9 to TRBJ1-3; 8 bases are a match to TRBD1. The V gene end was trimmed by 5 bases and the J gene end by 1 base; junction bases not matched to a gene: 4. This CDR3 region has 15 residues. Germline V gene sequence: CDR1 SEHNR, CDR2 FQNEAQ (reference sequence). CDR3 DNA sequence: TGTGCCAGCAGCGAGGACAGGGATTCTGGAAACACCATATATTTT. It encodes CASSEDRDSGNTIYF.

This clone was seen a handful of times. CDR3 sequence: CASRPGEATNEKLFF. CDR3 in DNA: TGTGCCAGCCGGCCCGGGGAGGCAACTAATGAAAAACTGTTTTTT. V is TRBV9 and J is TRBJ1-4; no clear D. Trimming cost V 7 bases and J 0 bases, with 13 bases left between them. The length of the CDR3 is 15 residues. Germline-derived CDR1 and CDR2 are SGDLS and YYNGEE.

Written as DNA, the CDR3 is TGTGCCAGCGTTAGACAGGGCCTCATGAACACTGAAGCTTTCTTT. Translating gives CASVRQGLMNTEAFF. This chain joins TRBV6-1 and TRBJ1-1; 7 bases are shared with TRBD1. V lost 8 bases and J lost 0; bases outside the gene matches: 9. The CDR3 is 15 residues long. CDR1 is MNHNS and CDR2 is SASEGT in the germline V gene.